This TCR beta chain emerged from a study of cytomegalovirus exposure and HLA in healthy donors. V lost 1 base, J lost 8 bases, and 11 bases stayed unmatched. There are 16 residues in the CDR3. Per the germline V gene, CDR1 is SEHNR and CDR2 is FQNEAQ (reference sequence). Amplification used 60 Vbeta primers and 13 Jbeta primers. Clones were sequenced by immunoSEQ multiplex PCR, and TCRdb holds only the in-frame ones, with some missing. The sample has 120,000 to 150,000 clones. The rearrangement links TRBV7-9 to TRBJ2-1, with 7 bases that match TRBD2. Sequencing input: PBMCs. The receptor's source is a young woman in good health and CMV-seronegative. CDR3 coding DNA: TGTGCCAGCAGCTTAGTTCTGGCGGGAGCTGGGCATGAGCAGTTCTTC. This encodes CASSLVLAGAGHEQFF.